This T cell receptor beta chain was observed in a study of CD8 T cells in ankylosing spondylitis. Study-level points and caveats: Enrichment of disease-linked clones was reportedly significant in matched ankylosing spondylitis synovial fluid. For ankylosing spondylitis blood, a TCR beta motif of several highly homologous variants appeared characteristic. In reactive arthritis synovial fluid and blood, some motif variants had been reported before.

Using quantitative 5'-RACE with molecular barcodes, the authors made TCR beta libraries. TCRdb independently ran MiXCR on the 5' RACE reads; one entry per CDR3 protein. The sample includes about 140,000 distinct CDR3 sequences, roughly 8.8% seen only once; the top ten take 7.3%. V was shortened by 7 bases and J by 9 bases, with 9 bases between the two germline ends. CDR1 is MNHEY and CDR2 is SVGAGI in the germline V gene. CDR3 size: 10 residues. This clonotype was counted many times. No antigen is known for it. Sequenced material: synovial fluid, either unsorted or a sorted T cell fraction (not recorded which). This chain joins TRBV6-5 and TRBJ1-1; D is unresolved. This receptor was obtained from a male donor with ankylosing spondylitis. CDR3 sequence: CASTTRQAFF. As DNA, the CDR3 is TGTGCCAGCACCACAAGACAAGCTTTCTTT.